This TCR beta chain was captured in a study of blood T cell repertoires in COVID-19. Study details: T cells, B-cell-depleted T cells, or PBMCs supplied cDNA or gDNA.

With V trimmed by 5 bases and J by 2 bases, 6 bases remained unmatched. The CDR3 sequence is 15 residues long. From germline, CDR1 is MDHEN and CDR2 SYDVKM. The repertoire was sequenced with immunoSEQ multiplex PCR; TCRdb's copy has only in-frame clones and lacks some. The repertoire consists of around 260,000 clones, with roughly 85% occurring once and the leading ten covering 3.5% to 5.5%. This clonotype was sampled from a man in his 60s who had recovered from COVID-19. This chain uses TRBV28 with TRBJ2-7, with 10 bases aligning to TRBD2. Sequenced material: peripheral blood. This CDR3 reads CASSPRSGGAYEQYF. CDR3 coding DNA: TGTGCCAGCAGTCCAAGGAGCGGGGGGGCCTACGAGCAGTACTTC.